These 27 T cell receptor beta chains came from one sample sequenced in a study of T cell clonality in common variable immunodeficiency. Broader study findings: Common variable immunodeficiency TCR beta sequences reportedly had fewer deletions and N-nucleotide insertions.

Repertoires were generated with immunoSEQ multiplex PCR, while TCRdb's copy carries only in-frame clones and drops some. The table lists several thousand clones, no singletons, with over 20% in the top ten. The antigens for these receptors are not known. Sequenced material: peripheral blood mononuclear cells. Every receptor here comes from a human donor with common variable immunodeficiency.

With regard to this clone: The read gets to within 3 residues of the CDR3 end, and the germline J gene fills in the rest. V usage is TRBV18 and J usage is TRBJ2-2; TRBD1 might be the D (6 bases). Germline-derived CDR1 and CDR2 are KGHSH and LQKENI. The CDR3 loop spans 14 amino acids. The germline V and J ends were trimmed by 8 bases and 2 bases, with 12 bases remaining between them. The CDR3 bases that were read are TGTGCCAGCGACACAGGGACCAACACCGGGGAG. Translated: CASDTGTNTGE. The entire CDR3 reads CASDTGTNTGELFF.

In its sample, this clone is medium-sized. Incomplete CDR3 DNA: TGTGCCATCAGTGAGTCTCGGGACAGGGGCACCTACTCTGGGGCCAACGTC. Translated, it gives CAISESRDRGTYSGANV. The whole CDR3 sequence reads CAISESRDRGTYSGANVLTF. The rearrangement links TRBV10-3 to TRBJ2-6, with 10 positions matching TRBD1. The CDR3 end falls 3 residues outside the read, so it is completed with the germline J gene. Germline loops: CDR1 ENHRY, CDR2 SYGVKD. The CDR3 is made up of 20 amino acids. The V segment lost 0 bases and the J segment 0 bases; nucleotides outside the gene matches: 8.

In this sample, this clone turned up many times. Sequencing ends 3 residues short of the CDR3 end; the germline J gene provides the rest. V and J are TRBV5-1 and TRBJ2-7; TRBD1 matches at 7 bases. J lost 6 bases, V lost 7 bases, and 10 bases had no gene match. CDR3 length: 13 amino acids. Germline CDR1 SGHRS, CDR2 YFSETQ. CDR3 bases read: TGCGCCAGCGGAACCCGGGACAGTGTCGAG. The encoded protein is CASGTRDSVE. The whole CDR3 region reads CASGTRDSVEQYF.

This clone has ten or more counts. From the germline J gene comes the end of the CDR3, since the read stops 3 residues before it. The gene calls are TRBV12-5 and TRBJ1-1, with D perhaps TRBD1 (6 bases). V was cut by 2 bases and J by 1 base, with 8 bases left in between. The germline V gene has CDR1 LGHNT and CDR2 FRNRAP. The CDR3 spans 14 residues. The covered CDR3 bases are TGTGCTAGTGGTTTGCCGACAGGGAACACTGAA. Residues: CASGLPTGNTE. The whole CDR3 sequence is CASGLPTGNTEAFF.

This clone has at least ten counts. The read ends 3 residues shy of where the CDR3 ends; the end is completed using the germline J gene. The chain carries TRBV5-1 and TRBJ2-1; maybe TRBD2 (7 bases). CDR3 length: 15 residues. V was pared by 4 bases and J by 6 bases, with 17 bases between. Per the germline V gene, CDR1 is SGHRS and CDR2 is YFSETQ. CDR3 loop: CASSHGGALFNEQFF. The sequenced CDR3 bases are TGCGCCAGCAGCCATGGGGGGGCCCTCTTCAATGAG.

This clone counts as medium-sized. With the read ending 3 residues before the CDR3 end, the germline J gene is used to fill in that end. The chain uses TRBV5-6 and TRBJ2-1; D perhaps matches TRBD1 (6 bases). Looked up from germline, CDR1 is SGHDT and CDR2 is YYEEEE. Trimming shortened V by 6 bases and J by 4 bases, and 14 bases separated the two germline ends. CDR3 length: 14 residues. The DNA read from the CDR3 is TGTGCCAGCATGAAACAGGGCTTGTACAATGAG. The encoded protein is CASMKQGLYNE. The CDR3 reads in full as CASMKQGLYNEQFF.

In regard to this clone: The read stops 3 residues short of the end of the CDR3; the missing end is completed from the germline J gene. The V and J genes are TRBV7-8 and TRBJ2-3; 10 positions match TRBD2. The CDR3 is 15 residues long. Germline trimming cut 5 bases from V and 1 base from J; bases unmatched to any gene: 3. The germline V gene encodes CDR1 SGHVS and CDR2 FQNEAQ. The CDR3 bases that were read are TGTGCCAGCAGCCTAGGACTAGCGGGCACAGATACG. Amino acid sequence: CASSLGLAGTDT. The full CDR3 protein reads CASSLGLAGTDTQYF.

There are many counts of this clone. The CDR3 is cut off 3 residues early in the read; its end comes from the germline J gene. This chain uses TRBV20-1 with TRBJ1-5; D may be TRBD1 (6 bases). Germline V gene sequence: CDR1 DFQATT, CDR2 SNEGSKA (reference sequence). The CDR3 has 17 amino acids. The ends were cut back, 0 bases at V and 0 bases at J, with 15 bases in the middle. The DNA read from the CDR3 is TGCAGTGCTAGAGATGCGAAGACAGGCTATAGCAATCAGCCC. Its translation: CSARDAKTGYSNQP. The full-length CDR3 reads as CSARDAKTGYSNQPQHF.

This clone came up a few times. The DNA read from the CDR3 is TGTGCCAGTAGTGCCCCGGACCTAGGGGATGAG. Translating gives CASSAPDLGDE. The complete CDR3 reads CASSAPDLGDEQFF. The genes are TRBV19 and TRBJ2-1; a weak D match, TRBD1 (5 bases). The read gets to within 3 residues of the CDR3 end, and the germline J gene fills in the rest. V gave up 5 bases and J gave up 8 bases, with 16 bases separating them. CDR3 length: 14 amino acids. CDR1 and CDR2 (germline): LNHDA, SQIVND (reference sequence).

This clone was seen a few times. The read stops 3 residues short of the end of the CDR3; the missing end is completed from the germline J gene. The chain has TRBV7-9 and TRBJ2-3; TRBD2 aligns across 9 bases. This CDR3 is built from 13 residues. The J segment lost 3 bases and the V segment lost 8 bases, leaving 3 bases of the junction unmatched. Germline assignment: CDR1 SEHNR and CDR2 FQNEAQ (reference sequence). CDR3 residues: CASAGGPTDTQYF. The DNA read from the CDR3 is TGTGCCAGCGCGGGAGGGCCGACAGATACG. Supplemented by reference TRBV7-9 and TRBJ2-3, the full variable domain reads DTGVSQNPRHKITKRGQNVTFRCDPISEHNRLYWYRQTLGQGPEFLTYFQNEAQLEKSRLLSDRFSAERPKGSFSTLEIQRTEQGDSAMYLCASAGGPTDTQYFGPGTRLTVL.

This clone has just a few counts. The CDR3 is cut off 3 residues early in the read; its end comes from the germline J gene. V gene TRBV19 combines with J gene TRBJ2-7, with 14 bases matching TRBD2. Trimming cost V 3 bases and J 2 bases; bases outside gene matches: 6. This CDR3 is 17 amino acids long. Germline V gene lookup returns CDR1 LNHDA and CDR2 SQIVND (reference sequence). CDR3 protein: CASSMFGTSGGTYEQYF. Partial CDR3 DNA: TGTGCCAGTAGTATGTTCGGGACTAGCGGGGGCACCTACGAG.

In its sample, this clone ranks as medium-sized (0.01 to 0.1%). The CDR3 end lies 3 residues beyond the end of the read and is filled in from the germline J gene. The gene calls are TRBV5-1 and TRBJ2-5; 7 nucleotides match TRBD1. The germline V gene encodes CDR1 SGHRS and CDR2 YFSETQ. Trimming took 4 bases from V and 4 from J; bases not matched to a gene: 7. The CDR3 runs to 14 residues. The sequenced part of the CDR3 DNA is TGCGCCAGCAGCCCCCGGACAGGAAGAGAGACC. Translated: CASSPRTGRET. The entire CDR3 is CASSPRTGRETQYF.

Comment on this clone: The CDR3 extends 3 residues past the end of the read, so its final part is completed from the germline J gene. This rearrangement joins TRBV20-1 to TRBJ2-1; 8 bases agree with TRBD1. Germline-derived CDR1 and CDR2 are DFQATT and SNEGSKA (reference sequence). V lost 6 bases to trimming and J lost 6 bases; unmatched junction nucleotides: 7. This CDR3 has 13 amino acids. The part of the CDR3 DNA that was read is TGCAGTGCGCCGGGACAGGCCCTCAATGAG. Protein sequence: CSAPGQALNE. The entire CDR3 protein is CSAPGQALNEQFF.

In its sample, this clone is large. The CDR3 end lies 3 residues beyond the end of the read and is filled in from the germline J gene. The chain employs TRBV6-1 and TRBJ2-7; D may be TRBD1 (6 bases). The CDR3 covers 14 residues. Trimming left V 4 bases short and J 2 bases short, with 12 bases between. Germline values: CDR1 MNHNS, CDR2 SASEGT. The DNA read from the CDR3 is TGTGCCAGCAGTGGATCAGGGGATCCCTACGAG. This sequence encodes CASSGSGDPYE. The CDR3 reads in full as CASSGSGDPYEQYF.

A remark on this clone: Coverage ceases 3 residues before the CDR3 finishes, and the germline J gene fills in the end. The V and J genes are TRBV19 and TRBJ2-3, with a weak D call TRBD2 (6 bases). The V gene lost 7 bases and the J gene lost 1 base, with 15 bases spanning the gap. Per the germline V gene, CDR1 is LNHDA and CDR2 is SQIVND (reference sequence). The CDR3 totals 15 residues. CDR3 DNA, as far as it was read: TGTGCCAGTACAGGAGGGGAGTATCGCACAGATACG. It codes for CASTGGEYRTDT. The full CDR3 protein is CASTGGEYRTDTQYF.

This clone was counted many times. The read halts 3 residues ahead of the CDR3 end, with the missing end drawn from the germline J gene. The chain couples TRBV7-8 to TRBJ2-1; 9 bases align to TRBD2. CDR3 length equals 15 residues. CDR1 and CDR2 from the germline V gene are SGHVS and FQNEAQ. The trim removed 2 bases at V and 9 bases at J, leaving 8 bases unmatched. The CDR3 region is CASSLRGLALTEQFF. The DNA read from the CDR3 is TGTGCCAGCAGCTTACGGGGACTAGCATTGACTGAG.

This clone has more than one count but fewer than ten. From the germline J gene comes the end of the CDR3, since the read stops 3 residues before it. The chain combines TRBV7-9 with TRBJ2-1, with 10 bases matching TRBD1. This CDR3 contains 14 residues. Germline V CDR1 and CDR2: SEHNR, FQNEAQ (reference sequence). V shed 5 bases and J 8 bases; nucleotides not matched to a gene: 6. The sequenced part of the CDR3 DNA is TGTGCCAGCAGCCCCTCGGGACAGGGGTATGAG. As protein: CASSPSGQGYE. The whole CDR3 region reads CASSPSGQGYEQFF.

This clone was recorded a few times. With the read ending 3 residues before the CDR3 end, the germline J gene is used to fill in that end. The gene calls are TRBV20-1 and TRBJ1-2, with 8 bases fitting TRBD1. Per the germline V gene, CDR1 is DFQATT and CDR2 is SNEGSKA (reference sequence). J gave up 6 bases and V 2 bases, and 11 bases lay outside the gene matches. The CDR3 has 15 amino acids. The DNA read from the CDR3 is TGCAGTGCTAGACCCCAGGGGGCGTTCGGTGATGGC. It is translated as CSARPQGAFGDG. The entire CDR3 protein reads CSARPQGAFGDGYTF.

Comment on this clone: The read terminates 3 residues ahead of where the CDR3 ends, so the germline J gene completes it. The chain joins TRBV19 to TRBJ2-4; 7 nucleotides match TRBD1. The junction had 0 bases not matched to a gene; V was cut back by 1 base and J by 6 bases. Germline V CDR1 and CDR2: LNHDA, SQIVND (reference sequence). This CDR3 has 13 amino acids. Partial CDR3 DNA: TGTGCCAGTAGTATAGGACAGGGAAACATT. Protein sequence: CASSIGQGNI. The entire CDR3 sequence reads CASSIGQGNIQYF.

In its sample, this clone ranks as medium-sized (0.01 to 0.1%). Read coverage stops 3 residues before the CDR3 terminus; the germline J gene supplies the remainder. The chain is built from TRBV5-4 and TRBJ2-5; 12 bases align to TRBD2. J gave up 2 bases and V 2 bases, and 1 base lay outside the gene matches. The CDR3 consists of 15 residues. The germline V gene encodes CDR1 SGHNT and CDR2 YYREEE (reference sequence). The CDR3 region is CASSFTSGRQETQYF. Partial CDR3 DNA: TGTGCCAGCAGCTTTACTAGCGGGAGGCAAGAGACC.

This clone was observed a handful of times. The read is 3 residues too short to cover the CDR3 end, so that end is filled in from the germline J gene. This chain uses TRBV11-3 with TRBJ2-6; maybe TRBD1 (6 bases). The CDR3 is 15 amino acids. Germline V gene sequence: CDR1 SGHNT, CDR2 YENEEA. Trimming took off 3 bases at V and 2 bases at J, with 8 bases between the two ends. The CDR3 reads CASSFRDTGANVLTF. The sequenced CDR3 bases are TGTGCCAGCAGCTTCCGGGACACTGGGGCCAACGTC.

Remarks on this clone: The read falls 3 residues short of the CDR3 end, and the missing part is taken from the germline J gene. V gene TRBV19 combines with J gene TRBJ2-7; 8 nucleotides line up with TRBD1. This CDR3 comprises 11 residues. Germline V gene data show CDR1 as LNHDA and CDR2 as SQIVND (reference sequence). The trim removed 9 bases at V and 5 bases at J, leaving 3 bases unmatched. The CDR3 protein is CARAGGNEQYF. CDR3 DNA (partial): TGTGCCAGGGCAGGGGGCAACGAG.

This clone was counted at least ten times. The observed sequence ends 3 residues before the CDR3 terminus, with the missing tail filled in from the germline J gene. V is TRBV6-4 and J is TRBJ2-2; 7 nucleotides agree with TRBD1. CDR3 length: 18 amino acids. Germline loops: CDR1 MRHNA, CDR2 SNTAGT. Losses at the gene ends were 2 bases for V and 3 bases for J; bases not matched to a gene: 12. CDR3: CASSDRTGQIGYTGELFF. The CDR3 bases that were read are TGTGCCAGCAGTGACCGGACAGGACAGATAGGGTACACCGGGGAG.

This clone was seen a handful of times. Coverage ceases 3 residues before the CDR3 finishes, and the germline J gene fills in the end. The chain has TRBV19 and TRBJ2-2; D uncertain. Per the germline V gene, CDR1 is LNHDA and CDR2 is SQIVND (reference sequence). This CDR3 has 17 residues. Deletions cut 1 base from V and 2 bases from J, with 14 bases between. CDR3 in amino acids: CASSIGQSPLNTGELFF. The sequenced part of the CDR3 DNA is TGTGCCAGTAGTATAGGGCAATCTCCCCTCAACACCGGGGAG.

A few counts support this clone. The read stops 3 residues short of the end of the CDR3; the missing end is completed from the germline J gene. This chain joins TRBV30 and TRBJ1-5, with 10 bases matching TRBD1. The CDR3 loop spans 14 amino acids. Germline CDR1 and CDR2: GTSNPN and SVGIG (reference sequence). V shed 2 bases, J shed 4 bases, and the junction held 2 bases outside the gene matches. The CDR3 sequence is CAWSPGQGNQPQHF. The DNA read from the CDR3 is TGTGCCTGGAGTCCGGGACAGGGGAATCAGCCC.

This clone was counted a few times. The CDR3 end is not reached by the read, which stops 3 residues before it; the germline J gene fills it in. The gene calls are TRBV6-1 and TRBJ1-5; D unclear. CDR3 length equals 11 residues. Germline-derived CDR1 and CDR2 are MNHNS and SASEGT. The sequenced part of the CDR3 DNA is TGTGCCAGCAGTGAGAACTACCCC. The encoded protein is CASSENYP. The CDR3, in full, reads CASSENYPQHF.

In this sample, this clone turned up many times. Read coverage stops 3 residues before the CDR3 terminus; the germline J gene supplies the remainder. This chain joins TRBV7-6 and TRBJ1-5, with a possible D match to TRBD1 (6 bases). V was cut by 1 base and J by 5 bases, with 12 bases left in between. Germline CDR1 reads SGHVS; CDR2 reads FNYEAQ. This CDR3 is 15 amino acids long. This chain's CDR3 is CASSLEAGEDQPQHF. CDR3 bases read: TGTGCCAGCAGCTTAGAGGCAGGGGAAGATCAGCCC.